The clone carrying this TCR beta chain was picked up one time. The CDR3 runs to 12 residues. This record comes from a study of shared clonotypes between healthy human individuals. This table comes from immunoSEQ multiplex PCR, and its TCRdb copy is limited to in-frame clones, with some not included. The sample consists of 1,400,000 or so clones, 97% to 99% of them appearing once. This chain connects TRBV21-1 to TRBJ2-7. TRBV21-1 is noted as a pseudogene. Sequenced: naive CD4+ T cells sorted from blood. Subset noted: CD45RA+ positively selected. The clonotype originates from a man aged 25-45 years in good health. The CDR3 DNA is TGTGCCAGCAGCCTTCGGACCATAGAGCAGTACTTC. It translates to CASSLRTIEQYF.